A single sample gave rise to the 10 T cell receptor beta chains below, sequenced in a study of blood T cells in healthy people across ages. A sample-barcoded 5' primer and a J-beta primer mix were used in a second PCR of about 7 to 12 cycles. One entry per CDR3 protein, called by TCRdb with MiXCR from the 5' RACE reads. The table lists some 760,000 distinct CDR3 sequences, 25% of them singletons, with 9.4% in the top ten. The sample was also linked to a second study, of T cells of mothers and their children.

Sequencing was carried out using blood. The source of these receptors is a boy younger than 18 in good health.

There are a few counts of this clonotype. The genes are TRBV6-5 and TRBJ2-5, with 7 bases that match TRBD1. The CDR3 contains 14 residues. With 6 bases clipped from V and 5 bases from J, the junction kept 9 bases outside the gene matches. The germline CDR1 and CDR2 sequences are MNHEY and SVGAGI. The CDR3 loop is CASRERGLGETQYF. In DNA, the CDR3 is TGTGCCAGCAGGGAGAGGGGGCTGGGGGAGACCCAGTACTTC.

In DNA form, the CDR3 reads TGTGCCAGCAACCAGCAGGACAGGTCTCCCCATCAGCCCCAGCATTTT. This gives the protein CASNQQDRSPHQPQHF. This chain links TRBV28 with TRBJ1-5; 7 nucleotides agree with TRBD1. The CDR3 runs to 16 residues. V lost 7 bases to trimming and J lost 5 bases; unmatched junction nucleotides: 14. Germline CDR1 reads MDHEN; CDR2 reads SYDVKM.

DNA of the CDR3: TGTGCCAGCCGGGACTACCCATTGAATGAGCAGTTCTTC. Translation gives CASRDYPLNEQFF. The V and J genes are TRBV28 and TRBJ2-1; 7 nucleotides align to TRBD2. The V gene's germline CDR1 is MDHEN and CDR2 SYDVKM. V lost 8 bases to trimming and J lost 7 bases; unmatched junction nucleotides: 8. CDR3 size: 13 residues.

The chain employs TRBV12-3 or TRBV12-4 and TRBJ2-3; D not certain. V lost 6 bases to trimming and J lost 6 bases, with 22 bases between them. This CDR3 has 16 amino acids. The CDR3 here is CASSPDWASTSDTQYF. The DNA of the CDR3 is TGTGCCAGCAGCCCTGATTGGGCTAGTACCTCCGATACGCAGTATTTT.

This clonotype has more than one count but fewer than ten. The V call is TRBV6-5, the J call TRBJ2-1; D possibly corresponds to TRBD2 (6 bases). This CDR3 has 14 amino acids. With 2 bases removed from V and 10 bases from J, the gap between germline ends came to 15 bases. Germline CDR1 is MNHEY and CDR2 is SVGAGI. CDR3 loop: CASSYRAGTREQFF. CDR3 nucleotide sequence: TGTGCCAGCAGTTACCGGGCGGGAACGAGGGAGCAGTTCTTC.

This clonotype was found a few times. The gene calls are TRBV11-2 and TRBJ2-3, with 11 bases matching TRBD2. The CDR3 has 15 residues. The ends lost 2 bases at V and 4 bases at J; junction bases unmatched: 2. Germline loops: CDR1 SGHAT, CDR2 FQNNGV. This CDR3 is CASSLRLAGPDTQYF. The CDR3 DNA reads TGTGCCAGCAGCTTAAGACTAGCGGGGCCAGATACGCAGTATTTT. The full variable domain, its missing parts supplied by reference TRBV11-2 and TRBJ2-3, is EAGVAQSPRYKIIEKRQSVAFWCNPISGHATLYWYQQILGQGPKLLIQFQNNGVVDDSQLPKDRFSAERLKGVDSTLKIQPAKLEDSAVYLCASSLRLAGPDTQYFGPGTRLTVL.

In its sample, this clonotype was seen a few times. The CDR3 bases are TGTGCCAGCAGCCCCCTCCGAACCGGGGAGCTGTTTTTT. Encoded protein: CASSPLRTGELFF. The rearrangement joins TRBV7-3 to TRBJ2-2; no clear D. The CDR3 is 13 amino acids. CDR1 and CDR2 from the germline V gene are SGHTA and FQGTGA. Deletions cut 5 bases from V and 5 bases from J, with 9 bases between. Drawing the rest from reference TRBV7-3 and TRBJ2-2, the complete variable domain is GAGVSQTPSNKVTEKGKYVELRCDPISGHTALYWYRQSLGQGPEFLIYFQGTGAADDSGLPNDRFFAVRPEGSVSTLKIQRTERGDSAVYLCASSPLRTGELFFGEGSRLTVL.

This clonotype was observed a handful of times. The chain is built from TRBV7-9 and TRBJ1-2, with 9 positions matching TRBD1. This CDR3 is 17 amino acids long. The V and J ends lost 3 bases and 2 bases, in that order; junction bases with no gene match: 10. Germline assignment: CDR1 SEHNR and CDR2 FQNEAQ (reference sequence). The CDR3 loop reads CASSFNTGTGLNYGYTF. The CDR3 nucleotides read TGTGCCAGCAGCTTTAACACCGGGACAGGGCTCAACTATGGCTACACCTTC.

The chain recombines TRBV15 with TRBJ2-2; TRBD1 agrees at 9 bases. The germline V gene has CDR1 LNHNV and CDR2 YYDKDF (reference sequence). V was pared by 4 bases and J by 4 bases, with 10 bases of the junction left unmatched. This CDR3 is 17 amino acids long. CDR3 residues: CATSTRTGGVGTGELFF. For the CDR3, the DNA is TGTGCCACCAGCACCCGAACAGGGGGCGTGGGCACCGGGGAGCTGTTTTTT.

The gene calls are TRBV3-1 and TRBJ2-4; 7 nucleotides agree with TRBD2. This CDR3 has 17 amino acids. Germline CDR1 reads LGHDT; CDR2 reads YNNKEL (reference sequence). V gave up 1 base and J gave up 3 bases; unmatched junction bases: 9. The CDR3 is CASSQVAGTLVKNIQYF. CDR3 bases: TGTGCCAGCAGCCAAGTAGCGGGTACCTTGGTCAAAAACATTCAGTACTTC. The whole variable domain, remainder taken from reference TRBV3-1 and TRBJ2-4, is DTAVSQTPKYLVTQMGNDKSIKCEQNLGHDTMYWYKQDSKKFLKIMFSYNNKELIINETVPNRFSPKSPDKAHLNLHINSLELGDSAVYFCASSQVAGTLVKNIQYFGAGTRLSVL.